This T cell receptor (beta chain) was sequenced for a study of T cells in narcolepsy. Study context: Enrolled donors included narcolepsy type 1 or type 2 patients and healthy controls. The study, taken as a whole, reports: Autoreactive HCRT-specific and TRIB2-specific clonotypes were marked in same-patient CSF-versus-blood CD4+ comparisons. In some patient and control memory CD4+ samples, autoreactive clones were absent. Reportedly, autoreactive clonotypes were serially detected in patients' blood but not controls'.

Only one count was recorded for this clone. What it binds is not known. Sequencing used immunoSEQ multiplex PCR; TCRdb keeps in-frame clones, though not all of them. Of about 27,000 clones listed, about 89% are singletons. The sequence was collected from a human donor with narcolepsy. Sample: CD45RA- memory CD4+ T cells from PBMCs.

CDR3 sequence reads: CASSLGPNPAYNEQFF. The DNA of the CDR3 is TGTGCCAGCAGCTTAGGCCCAAACCCGGCGTACAATGAGCAGTTCTTC. This chain joins TRBV7-2 and TRBJ2-1, with D unclear. Germline loops: CDR1 SGHTA, CDR2 FQGNSA. The CDR3 runs 16 residues. V was clipped by 1 base and J by 4 bases, with 14 bases between them.